This TCR beta chain was documented in a study of a mutant IDH1 vaccine in newly diagnosed glioma. As for the study in general: Vaccinations were initiated 4-6 weeks following radiotherapy alone, or were given together with temozolomide cycles. Males made up 62.5% and females roughly 40% of treated patients, whose mean age was roughly 40 years.

Sequenced by immunoSEQ multiplex PCR; TCRdb stores in-frame clones only, minus some. The repertoire holds more than 55,000 clones, with less than 85% as singletons. Trimming left V 1 base short and J 4 bases short, with 7 bases between. The CDR3 covers 13 residues. Germline V CDR1 and CDR2: SEHNR, FQNEAQ (reference sequence). Time point given: week 5, during vaccination. All doses held 300 ug of mutant IDH1 20-mer peptide, with topical imiquimod. A word on this clone: Antigen specificity is unknown.

The receptor's source is a woman aged 18-29 years with glioma. Some clones in this sample may be carry-over from other donors' samples. The rearrangement uses TRBV7-9 and TRBJ1-1, with D possibly matching TRBD1 (5 bases). This specimen consisted of PBMCs, obtained from a glioma patient whose treatment included an IDH1 peptide vaccine. Written as DNA, the CDR3 is TGTGCCAGCAGCTTAGATCAGGGCACTGAAGCTTTCTTT. It codes for CASSLDQGTEAFF.